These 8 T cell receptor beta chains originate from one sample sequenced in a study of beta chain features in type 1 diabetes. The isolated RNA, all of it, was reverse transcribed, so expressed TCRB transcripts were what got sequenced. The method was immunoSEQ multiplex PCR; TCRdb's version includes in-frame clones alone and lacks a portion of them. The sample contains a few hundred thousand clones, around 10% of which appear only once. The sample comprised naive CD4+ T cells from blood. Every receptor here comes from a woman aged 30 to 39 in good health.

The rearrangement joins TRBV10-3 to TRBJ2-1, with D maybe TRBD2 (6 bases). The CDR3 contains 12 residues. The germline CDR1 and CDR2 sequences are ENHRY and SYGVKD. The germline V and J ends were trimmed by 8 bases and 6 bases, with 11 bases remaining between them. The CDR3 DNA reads TGTGCCATCGGTGCGGGATCCAATGAGCAGTTCTTC. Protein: CAIGAGSNEQFF.

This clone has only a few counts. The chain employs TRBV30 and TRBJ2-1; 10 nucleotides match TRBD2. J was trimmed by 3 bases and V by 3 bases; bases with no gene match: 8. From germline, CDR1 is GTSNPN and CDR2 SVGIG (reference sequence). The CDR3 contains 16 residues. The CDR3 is CAWSIPGLAFYNEQFF. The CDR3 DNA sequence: TGTGCCTGGAGCATCCCGGGACTAGCGTTCTACAATGAGCAGTTCTTC.

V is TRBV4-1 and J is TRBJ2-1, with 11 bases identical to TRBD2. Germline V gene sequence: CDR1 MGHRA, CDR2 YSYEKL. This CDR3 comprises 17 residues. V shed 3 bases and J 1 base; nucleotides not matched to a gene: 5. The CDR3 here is CASSQFPSGRSYNEQFF. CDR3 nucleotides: TGCGCCAGCAGCCAGTTTCCTAGCGGGAGGTCCTACAATGAGCAGTTCTTC.

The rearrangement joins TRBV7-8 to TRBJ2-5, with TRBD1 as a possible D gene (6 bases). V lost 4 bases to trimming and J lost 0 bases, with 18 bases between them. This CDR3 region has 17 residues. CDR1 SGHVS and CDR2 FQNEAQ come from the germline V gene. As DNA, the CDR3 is TGTGCCAGCAGCTCAGGATCCGGGACAAAGTACCAAGAGACCCAGTACTTC. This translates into CASSSGSGTKYQETQYF.

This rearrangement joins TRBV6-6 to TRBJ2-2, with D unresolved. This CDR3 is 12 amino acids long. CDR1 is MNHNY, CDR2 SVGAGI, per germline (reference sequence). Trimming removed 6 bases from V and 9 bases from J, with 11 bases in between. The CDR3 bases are TGTGCCAGCAGCTCCCGCGGCCGGGAGCTGTTTTTT. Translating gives CASSSRGRELFF.

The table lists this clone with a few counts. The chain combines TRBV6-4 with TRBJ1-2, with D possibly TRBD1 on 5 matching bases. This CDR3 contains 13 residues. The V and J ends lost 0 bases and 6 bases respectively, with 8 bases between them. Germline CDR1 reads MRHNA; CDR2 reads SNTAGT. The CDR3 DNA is TGTGCCAGCAGTGACTCAAGGGGAAATGGCTACACCTTC. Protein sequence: CASSDSRGNGYTF.

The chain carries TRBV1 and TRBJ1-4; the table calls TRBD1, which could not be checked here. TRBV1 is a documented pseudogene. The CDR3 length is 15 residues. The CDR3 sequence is CTSSQDPGFDEKLFF. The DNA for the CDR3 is TGCACCAGCAGCCAAGATCCAGGGTTCGATGAAAAACTGTTTTTT.

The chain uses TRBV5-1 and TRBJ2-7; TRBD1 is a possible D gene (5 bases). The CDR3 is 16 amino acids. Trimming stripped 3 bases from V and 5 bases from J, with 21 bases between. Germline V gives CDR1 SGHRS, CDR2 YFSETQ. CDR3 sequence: CASSWNIAQGKDEQYF. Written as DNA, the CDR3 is TGCGCCAGCAGCTGGAACATAGCCCAGGGAAAAGACGAGCAGTACTTC.